Listed below are T cell receptor beta chains from one sample, sequenced in a study of T cell repertoires in cytomegalovirus infection. Each CDR3 protein is one row after TCRdb ran MiXCR on the reads. The profile shows 200,000 to 300,000 distinct CDR3 sequences, roughly an eighth of them singletons. Sequencing input: PBMCs. These TCRs come from a human donor in good health (CMV status not recorded). Some clones in this sample may be carry-over from other donors' samples. Both conserved end residues are part of each CDR3. The D gene is left open where the match is weak. Not every row has a clone size; where given, it reads once, few, many or a size class.

j_gene: TRBJ2-1; abundance: -; d_gene: TRBD2; v_gene: TRBV6-8; CDR3nt: TGTGCCAGCAGCCCGTGGGGGGAGGGAGAACGGAATGAGCAGTTCTTC; CDR3aa: CASSPWGEGERNEQFF
j_gene: TRBJ2-1; abundance: -; d_gene: TRBD2; v_gene: TRBV27; CDR3nt: TGTGCCAGCAGTTTATGGGGGACTAGCGGAAATGAGCAGTTCTTC; CDR3aa: CASSLWGTSGNEQFF
j_gene: TRBJ2-2; abundance: -; d_gene: -; v_gene: TRBV7-9; CDR3nt: TGTCCCAGCGGCTTAAACCCGAACACCGGGGAGCTGTTTTTT; CDR3aa: CPSGLNPNTGELFF
j_gene: TRBJ2-1; abundance: -; d_gene: TRBD2; v_gene: TRBV18; CDR3nt: TGTGCCAGCTCAACACTAGCGGAGAGCTCCTACAATGAGCAGTTCTTC; CDR3aa: CASSTLAESSYNEQFF
j_gene: TRBJ1-6; abundance: few; d_gene: TRBD1; v_gene: TRBV7-9; CDR3nt: TGTGCCAGCAGCTTAAGGCAGGGGGATAGATCACCCCTCCACTTT; CDR3aa: CASSLRQGDRSPLHF
j_gene: TRBJ2-3; abundance: many; d_gene: -; v_gene: TRBV20-1; CDR3nt: TGCAGTGCTTCGCGGGGTAGCGCGACCACAGATACGCAGTATTTT; CDR3aa: CSASRGSATTDTQYF
j_gene: TRBJ2-7; abundance: many; d_gene: TRBD2; v_gene: TRBV4-2; CDR3nt: TGTGCCAGCAGCCAAGTCGCTGGGGGACTAGCTATCCACGAGCAGTACTTC; CDR3aa: CASSQVAGGLAIHEQYF
j_gene: TRBJ2-7; abundance: -; d_gene: -; v_gene: TRBV7-2; CDR3nt: TGTGCCAGCAGCTTAGCGAGGGGCCGCGACGCCGGGGAGCAGTACTTC; CDR3aa: CASSLARGRDAGEQYF
j_gene: TRBJ2-7; abundance: -; d_gene: TRBD1; v_gene: TRBV29-1; CDR3nt: TGCAGCGTGGACAGGTCGGGCTCCTACGAGCAGTACTTC; CDR3aa: CSVDRSGSYEQYF
j_gene: TRBJ1-2; abundance: many; d_gene: -; v_gene: TRBV11-2; CDR3nt: TGTGCCAGCAGCTTAGATTTGTCAACGTTTGGCTACACCTTC; CDR3aa: CASSLDLSTFGYTF
j_gene: TRBJ2-3; abundance: few; d_gene: -; v_gene: TRBV7-9; CDR3nt: TGTGCCAGCAGCGAATTTCGGGAGAGCGGTACGCAGTATTTT; CDR3aa: CASSEFRESGTQYF
j_gene: TRBJ1-1; abundance: few; d_gene: -; v_gene: TRBV28; CDR3nt: TGTGCCAGCAGTGCCCGCAGCTACAGTGAAGCTTTCTTT; CDR3aa: CASSARSYSEAFF
j_gene: TRBJ1-1; abundance: few; d_gene: -; v_gene: TRBV6-4; CDR3nt: TGTGCCAGCAGGATGGCGGGAATGAACACTGAAGCTTTCTTT; CDR3aa: CASRMAGMNTEAFF
j_gene: TRBJ2-2; abundance: -; d_gene: TRBD1; v_gene: TRBV5-1; CDR3nt: TGCGCCAGCAGTCGGACAGGGGTTCCCGGGGAGCTGTTTTTT; CDR3aa: CASSRTGVPGELFF
j_gene: TRBJ1-5; abundance: many; d_gene: -; v_gene: TRBV18; CDR3nt: TGTGCCAGCTCATCGTTACACCCTTATAGCAATCAGCCCCAGCATTTT; CDR3aa: CASSSLHPYSNQPQHF
j_gene: TRBJ1-4; abundance: -; d_gene: -; v_gene: TRBV7-8; CDR3nt: TGTGCCAGCAGCTTAGTTATGGGGGGAGATGAAAAACTGTTTTTT; CDR3aa: CASSLVMGGDEKLFF